The next 32 T cell receptor beta chains were all read from a single sample in a study of blood T cell repertoires in COVID-19. TCRdb's table, derived via immunoSEQ multiplex PCR, lists solely in-frame clones and lacks some. The sample lists roughly 250,000 clones; approximately 85% were seen once. The specimen sequenced was peripheral blood. The receptors originated from a man aged 35-49 years with acute or convalescent COVID-19.

This clone was detected only once. This chain connects TRBV27 to TRBJ2-7; tentatively, D is TRBD1 (6 bases). Trimming removed 4 bases at V and 1 base at J, with 14 bases between. The CDR3 is 15 residues long. In germline, CDR1 is MNHEY, CDR2 SMNVEV (reference sequence). The CDR3 reads CASSSHPDSSYEQYF. CDR3 sequence (DNA): TGTGCCAGCAGTTCCCACCCGGACAGTTCCTACGAGCAGTACTTC.

In this sample, this clone turned up a few times. The V gene is TRBV19, the J gene TRBJ1-3, with 10 positions matching TRBD1. Germline V gives CDR1 LNHDA, CDR2 SQIVND (reference sequence). The CDR3 totals 14 residues. With V trimmed by 8 bases and J by 3 bases, 4 bases remained unmatched. CDR3 sequence reads: CASGDRGVGNTIYF. Written as DNA, the CDR3 is TGTGCCAGTGGGGACAGGGGCGTTGGAAACACCATATATTTT.

The chain carries TRBV28 and TRBJ1-2; no definite D call. Germline V lookup: CDR1 MDHEN, CDR2 SYDVKM. The V end lost 1 base, the J end lost 4 bases, and 4 bases lay between the germline ends. CDR3 length: 12 residues. CDR3: CASSLSLYGYTF. DNA for the CDR3: TGTGCCAGCAGTTTATCACTCTATGGCTACACCTTC.

The chain is built from TRBV10-3 and TRBJ2-4; TRBD2 might be the D (6 bases). Looked up from germline, CDR1 is ENHRY and CDR2 is SYGVKD. V dropped 7 bases and J dropped 6 bases, with 13 bases sitting between them. The CDR3 covers 13 residues. The CDR3 nucleotides are TGTGCCATCATGGGCGGGGAGGCAAACATTCAGTACTTC. Translation gives CAIMGGEANIQYF.

V gene TRBV7-2 combines with J gene TRBJ2-7, with D possibly being TRBD2 (6 bases). There are 13 residues in the CDR3. Germline values: CDR1 SGHTA, CDR2 FQGNSA. Trimming left V 4 bases short and J 6 bases short, with 13 bases between. Here the CDR3 DNA reads TGTGCCAGCAGCTCTTTGAGGGGAGGCGAGCAGTACTTC. It translates to CASSSLRGGEQYF.

J is TRBJ1-2 and V is TRBV6-6; TRBD1 is a possible D gene (5 bases). Trimming took 6 bases from V and 1 from J, leaving 9 bases between them. The CDR3 totals 13 residues. From germline, CDR1 is MNHNY and CDR2 SVGAGI (reference sequence). The chain's CDR3 is CASSPDSNYGYTF. CDR3 DNA sequence: TGTGCCAGCAGCCCCGACAGTAACTATGGCTACACCTTC.

A single count supports this clone. CDR3 DNA: TGTGCCAGCAGCCCCCGCTGGGAAACGGGGGAGCAGTACTTC. Translating it yields CASSPRWETGEQYF. This chain links TRBV7-8 with TRBJ2-7, with D possibly being TRBD2 (5 bases). Germline-derived CDR1 and CDR2 are SGHVS and FQNEAQ. This CDR3 is 14 amino acids long. Deletions cut 5 bases from V and 7 bases from J, with 18 bases between.

This sequence joins TRBV3-1 (or the pseudogene TRBV3-2) and TRBJ1-1; 8 bases align to TRBD1. This CDR3 is 14 amino acids long. CDR1 and CDR2 from the germline V gene are LGHDT and YNNKEL (reference sequence). The V segment lost 3 bases and the J segment 4 bases; nucleotides outside the gene matches: 4. The CDR3 here is CASSHYTGGTEAFF. The DNA of the CDR3 is TGTGCCAGCAGCCACTACACAGGGGGCACTGAAGCTTTCTTT.

The chain combines TRBV2 with TRBJ1-1; the match to TRBD1 covers 7 bases. There are 14 residues in the CDR3. V was pared by 7 bases and J by 1 base, with 6 bases of the junction left unmatched. The germline V gene has CDR1 SNHLY and CDR2 FYNNEI. Here the CDR3 DNA reads TGTGCCAGCACCTGGGGACAGCAGAACACTGAAGCTTTCTTT. It encodes CASTWGQQNTEAFF.

The chain couples TRBV11-2 to TRBJ2-2, with 9 bases lining up with TRBD2. V trimming: 1 base; J trimming: 5 bases; junction bases outside the gene matches: 5. This CDR3 comprises 16 residues. The germline V gene has CDR1 SGHAT and CDR2 FQNNGV. CDR3 loop: CASSLAVAGETGELFF. In DNA, the CDR3 is TGTGCCAGCAGCTTAGCAGTAGCGGGGGAAACCGGGGAGCTGTTTTTT.

Here the CDR3 DNA reads TGCGCCAGCAGCTTGGAAGGGACAGGGACCTCACCCCTCCACTTT. It translates to CASSLEGTGTSPLHF. The chain is built from TRBV5-1 and TRBJ1-6, with 9 bases identical to TRBD1. Germline V gives CDR1 SGHRS, CDR2 YFSETQ. This CDR3 contains 15 residues. Losses at the gene ends were 0 bases for V and 10 bases for J; bases not matched to a gene: 5. The variable domain in full, completed from reference TRBV5-1 and TRBJ1-6, reads KAGVTQTPRYLIKTRGQQVTLSCSPISGHRSVSWYQQTPGQGLQFLFEYFSETQRNKGNFPGRFSGRQFSNSRSEMNVSTLELGDSALYLCASSLEGTGTSPLHFGNGTRLTVT.

This rearrangement joins TRBV5-1 to TRBJ2-6; tentatively, D is TRBD1 (6 bases). This CDR3 is 20 amino acids long. V was trimmed by 5 bases and J by 0 bases, leaving 24 bases between them. Germline V CDR1 and CDR2: SGHRS, YFSETQ. CDR3 protein: CASSPMDSHIGTSGANVLTF. DNA for the CDR3: TGCGCCAGCAGTCCGATGGACAGCCACATCGGAACCTCTGGGGCCAACGTCCTGACTTTC.

This sequence joins TRBV19 and TRBJ1-3, with TRBD1 matching over 8 bases. CDR1 is LNHDA and CDR2 is SQIVND in the germline V gene (reference sequence). V gave up 3 bases and J gave up 2 bases; unmatched junction bases: 3. The CDR3 covers 15 residues. DNA for the CDR3: TGTGCCAGTAGTATGGCAGGGGGCCCTGGAAACACCATATATTTT. Its translation: CASSMAGGPGNTIYF.

This clone has only one observation. V usage is TRBV5-1 and J usage is TRBJ2-5; TRBD1 matches 8 bases. The CDR3 has 15 residues. Germline V gives CDR1 SGHRS, CDR2 YFSETQ. J gave up 1 base and V 4 bases, and 6 bases lay outside the gene matches. The CDR3 DNA is TGCGCCAGCAGCCCCCAGACAGGGGCCCAAGAGACCCAGTACTTC. Protein sequence: CASSPQTGAQETQYF. The full variable domain, completed using reference TRBV5-1 and TRBJ2-5, is KAGVTQTPRYLIKTRGQQVTLSCSPISGHRSVSWYQQTPGQGLQFLFEYFSETQRNKGNFPGRFSGRQFSNSRSEMNVSTLELGDSALYLCASSPQTGAQETQYFGPGTRLLVL.

In its sample, this clone was seen once. The same CDR3 arises from other DNA sequences in this sample as well. The chain employs TRBV15 and TRBJ2-1; possible D gene TRBD2, 6 bases. CDR1 and CDR2 from the germline V gene are LNHNV and YYDKDF (reference sequence). The CDR3 contains 16 residues. V was trimmed by 3 bases and J by 1 base, leaving 13 bases between them. CDR3 loop: CATSRDRGRSYNEQFF. The CDR3 nucleotides read TGTGCCACCAGCAGGGATCGGGGGAGGTCCTACAATGAGCAGTTCTTC.

This clone was observed many times. The CDR3 nucleotides are TGTGCCAGCAGCTTAGGTAGAGATGAGCAGTTCTTC. This translates into CASSLGRDEQFF. The rearrangement uses TRBV13 and TRBJ2-1; no clear D. CDR1 is PRHDT, CDR2 FYEKMQ, per germline (reference sequence). This CDR3 contains 12 residues. Trimming took 0 bases from V and 8 from J, leaving 5 bases between them.

The chain uses TRBV4-3 and TRBJ1-5, with TRBD1 identical over 10 bases. Trimming removed 1 base from V and 4 bases from J; junction bases left unmatched: 1. Germline lookup yields CDR1 LGHNA and CDR2 YSLEER. There are 15 residues in the CDR3. In nucleotides, the CDR3 is TGCGCCAGCAGCCAAGGACAGGGGGCTAATCAGCCCCAGCATTTT. Protein product: CASSQGQGANQPQHF.

This sequence joins TRBV5-4 and TRBJ1-4; D remains unclear. The CDR3 is 14 amino acids. Germline values: CDR1 SGHNT, CDR2 YYREEE (reference sequence). Trimming removed 4 bases from V and 5 bases from J, with 12 bases in between. Written as DNA, the CDR3 is TGTGCCAGCAGCCTACCAGGATTGAATGAAAAACTGTTTTTT. Translating gives CASSLPGLNEKLFF.

This sequence joins TRBV5-1 and TRBJ2-5, with TRBD2 as a possible D gene (5 bases). This CDR3 has 15 residues. The germline V gene has CDR1 SGHRS and CDR2 YFSETQ. V was trimmed by 0 bases and J by 2 bases, leaving 11 bases between them. The CDR3 region has the DNA TGCGCCAGCAGCTTGGCGGCGCGGGTACAAGAGACCCAGTACTTC. It is translated as CASSLAARVQETQYF.

The genes are TRBV29-1 and TRBJ2-2; 8 bases fit TRBD1. Germline loops: CDR1 SQVTM, CDR2 ANQGSEA. This CDR3 contains 16 residues. Trimming took 6 bases from V and 0 from J; bases not matched to a gene: 9. As DNA, the CDR3 is TGCAGCGTCGCGGACAGGGATCGTACGAACACCGGGGAGCTGTTTTTT. Its translation: CSVADRDRTNTGELFF.

This sequence joins TRBV28 and TRBJ1-3, with a tentative D call TRBD1 (5 bases). The germline V and J ends were trimmed by 6 bases and 0 bases, with 12 bases remaining between them. CDR1 is MDHEN and CDR2 is SYDVKM in the germline V gene. This CDR3 is built from 15 residues. The CDR3 DNA reads TGTGCCAGCAGGGGGCTCATGAGCTCTGGAAACACCATATATTTT. Translation: CASRGLMSSGNTIYF.

This chain connects TRBV3-1 (or the pseudogene TRBV3-2) to TRBJ1-1; the D gene is possibly TRBD1 (5 bases). The CDR3 extends over 14 amino acids. The V end was cut by 4 bases, the J end by 6 bases, with 15 bases between. Germline V gene sequence: CDR1 LGHDT, CDR2 YNNKEL (reference sequence). The CDR3 DNA sequence: TGTGCCAGCAGCCCCGTGGTGGGGGGTCCTGAAGCTTTCTTT. It codes for CASSPVVGGPEAFF.

This clone showed up just once. The V and J genes are TRBV2 and TRBJ2-3; 8 nucleotides agree with TRBD1. Losses at the gene ends were 3 bases for V and 5 bases for J; bases not matched to a gene: 16. The CDR3 extends over 18 amino acids. Germline-derived CDR1 and CDR2 are SNHLY and FYNNEI. This CDR3 is CASSDWEREQGEGDTQYF. The CDR3 DNA is TGTGCCAGCAGTGACTGGGAAAGGGAACAGGGGGAAGGAGATACGCAGTATTTT.

This clone was found once. This chain uses TRBV30 with TRBJ2-2; no clear D. Trimming removed 5 bases from V and 5 bases from J, with 9 bases in between. The germline gives CDR1 GTSNPN, CDR2 SVGIG (reference sequence). The CDR3 length is 12 residues. CDR3 sequence (DNA): TGTGCCTGGGGCCCCGAGACCGGGGAGCTGTTTTTT. Amino acids: CAWGPETGELFF.

DNA for the CDR3: TGTGCCAGCCTGGGGCCGAACACAGATACGCAGTATTTT. It translates to CASLGPNTDTQYF. The chain combines TRBV12-3 or TRBV12-4 with TRBJ2-3; perhaps TRBD1 as D (5 bases). The V end was cut by 8 bases, the J end by 2 bases, with 11 bases between. This CDR3 is 13 amino acids long.

The chain has TRBV3-1 (or the pseudogene TRBV3-2) and TRBJ2-2; TRBD1 might be the D (6 bases). This CDR3 has 17 amino acids. CDR1 is LGHDT and CDR2 is YNNKEL in the germline V gene (reference sequence). V lost 0 bases and J 5 bases, leaving 16 bases between the germline ends. Here the CDR3 reads CASSQEEDRFETGELFF. In DNA, the CDR3 is TGTGCCAGCAGCCAAGAGGAAGACAGGTTCGAAACCGGGGAGCTGTTTTTT.

The V call is TRBV5-1, the J call TRBJ2-5; D uncertain. V lost 7 bases, J lost 5 bases, and 18 bases lay in between. CDR1 and CDR2 (germline): SGHRS, YFSETQ. The CDR3 loop spans 14 amino acids. The DNA for the CDR3 is TGCGCCAGCCGCTCCACAGACCGACCCGAGACCCAGTACTTC. This gives the protein CASRSTDRPETQYF.

The chain has TRBV6-1 and TRBJ2-1; D possibly corresponds to TRBD2 (5 bases). The V end lost 6 bases, the J end lost 7 bases, and 13 bases lay between the germline ends. The CDR3 runs to 13 residues. CDR1 MNHNS and CDR2 SASEGT come from the germline V gene. CDR3 bases: TGTGCCAGCAGGACCTTTGGGAGAAATGAGCAGTTCTTC. Its translation: CASRTFGRNEQFF.

The chain carries TRBV5-8 and TRBJ2-3; a weak D match, TRBD1 (6 bases). The CDR3 sequence is 14 residues long. The germline V gene encodes CDR1 SGHTS and CDR2 YDEGEE. V gave up 4 bases and J gave up 9 bases, with 18 bases separating them. The CDR3 protein is CASSPRTEFRTQYF. The CDR3 DNA follows: TGTGCCAGCAGCCCACGGACAGAATTTAGGACGCAGTATTTT.

As DNA, the CDR3 is TGTGCCAGCAGTCTCCTCGATACAGGGGGCGCGGCTGAAAAACTGTTTTTT. Translating gives CASSLLDTGGAAEKLFF. V usage is TRBV27 and J usage is TRBJ1-4; 9 bases are a match to TRBD1. The CDR3 contains 17 residues. Germline-derived CDR1 and CDR2 are MNHEY and SMNVEV (reference sequence). V gave up 5 bases and J gave up 7 bases; unmatched junction bases: 14.

This sequence joins TRBV4-2 and TRBJ1-1; D might be TRBD1 (5 bases). Looked up from germline, CDR1 is LGHNA and CDR2 is YNFKEQ. The V and J ends lost 4 bases and 3 bases respectively, with 9 bases between them. CDR3 length: 13 residues. In nucleotides, the CDR3 is TGTGCCAGCAGCCCGGACATATACACTGAAGCTTTCTTT. Protein product: CASSPDIYTEAFF.

The chain combines TRBV4-3 with TRBJ2-2; tentatively, D is TRBD1 (5 bases). Germline CDR1 reads LGHNA; CDR2 reads YSLEER. The V end was cut by 0 bases, the J end by 6 bases, with 8 bases between. The CDR3 has 14 amino acids. The CDR3 here is CASSQDRGSGELFF. The CDR3, as DNA: TGCGCCAGCAGCCAAGATAGGGGCTCCGGGGAGCTGTTTTTT.